This TCR beta chain was identified in a study of blood T cell repertoires in COVID-19. About the research overall: Specimens from acute and convalescent COVID-19 originated in the United States, Italy and Spain. Sources were T cells, B-cell-depleted T cells, or PBMCs; the material itself was cDNA or gDNA.

Study processing details: How many nucleated cells were present was estimated from reference gene primer amplification. Only in-frame clones appear in the TCRdb table, and some are missing; sequencing was by immunoSEQ multiplex PCR. The DNA was the basis for D and trimming; V, J and clone size are from that table. In the table there are about 170,000 clones, about 85% of which are singletons. Per germline, CDR1 SGHRS and CDR2 YFSETQ. Trimming took 2 bases from V and 8 from J, leaving 11 bases between them. The CDR3 covers 13 residues. Enrollment of patients from Seattle took place during active infection, with longitudinal follow-up.

This chain links TRBV5-1 with TRBJ1-3; D is perhaps TRBD1 (5 bases). The sequence derives from a man older than 75 with COVID-19, enrolled during active disease. The sample taken for sequencing was peripheral blood. The CDR3 DNA reads TGCGCCAGCAGCTTAACCAGGGAGGACACCATATATTTT. It yields the protein CASSLTREDTIYF.